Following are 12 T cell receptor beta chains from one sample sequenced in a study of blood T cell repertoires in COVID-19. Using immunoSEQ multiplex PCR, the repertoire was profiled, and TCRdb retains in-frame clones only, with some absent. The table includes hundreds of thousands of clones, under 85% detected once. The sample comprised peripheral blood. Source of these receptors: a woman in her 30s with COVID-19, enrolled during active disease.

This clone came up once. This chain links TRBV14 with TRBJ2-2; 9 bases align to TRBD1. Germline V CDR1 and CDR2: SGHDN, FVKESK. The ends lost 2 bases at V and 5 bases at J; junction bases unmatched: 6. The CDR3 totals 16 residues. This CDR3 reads CASSQLSGTGTGELFF. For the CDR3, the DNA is TGTGCCAGCAGCCAACTCTCCGGGACAGGGACCGGGGAGCTGTTTTTT. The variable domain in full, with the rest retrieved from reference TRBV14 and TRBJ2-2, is EAGVTQFPSHSVIEKGQTVTLRCDPISGHDNLYWYRRVMGKEIKFLLHFVKESKQDESGMPNNRFLAERTGGTYSTLKVQPAELEDSGVYFCASSQLSGTGTGELFFGEGSRLTVL.

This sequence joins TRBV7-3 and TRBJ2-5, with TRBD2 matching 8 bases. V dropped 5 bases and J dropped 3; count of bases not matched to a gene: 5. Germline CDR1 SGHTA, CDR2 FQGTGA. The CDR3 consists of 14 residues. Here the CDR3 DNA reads TGTGCCAGCAGCCCAGGACTAGCTAAAGAGACCCAGTACTTC. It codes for CASSPGLAKETQYF.

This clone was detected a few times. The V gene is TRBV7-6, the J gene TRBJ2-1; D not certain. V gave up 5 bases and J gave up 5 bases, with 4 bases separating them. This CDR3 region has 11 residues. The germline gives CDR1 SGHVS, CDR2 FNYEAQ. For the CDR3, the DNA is TGTGCCAGCAGCCTTAACAATGAGCAGTTCTTC. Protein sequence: CASSLNNEQFF.

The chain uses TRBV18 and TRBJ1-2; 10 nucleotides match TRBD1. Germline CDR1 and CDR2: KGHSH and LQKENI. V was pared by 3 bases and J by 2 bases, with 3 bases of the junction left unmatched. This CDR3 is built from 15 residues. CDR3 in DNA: TGTGCCAGCTCACCTGGGACAGGGGAGAACTATGGCTACACCTTC. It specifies CASSPGTGENYGYTF. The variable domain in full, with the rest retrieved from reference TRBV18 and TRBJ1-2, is NAGVMQNPRHLVRRRGQEARLRCSPMKGHSHVYWYRQLPEEGLKFMVYLQKENIIDESGMPKERFSAEFPKEGPSILRIQQVVRGDSAAYFCASSPGTGENYGYTFGSGTRLTVV.

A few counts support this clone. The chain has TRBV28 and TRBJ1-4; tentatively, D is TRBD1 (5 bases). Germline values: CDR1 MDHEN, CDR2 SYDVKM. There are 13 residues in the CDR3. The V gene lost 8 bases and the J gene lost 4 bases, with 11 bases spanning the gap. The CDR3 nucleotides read TGTGCCAGCTACTCAGGGAATAATGAAAAACTGTTTTTT. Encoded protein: CASYSGNNEKLFF.

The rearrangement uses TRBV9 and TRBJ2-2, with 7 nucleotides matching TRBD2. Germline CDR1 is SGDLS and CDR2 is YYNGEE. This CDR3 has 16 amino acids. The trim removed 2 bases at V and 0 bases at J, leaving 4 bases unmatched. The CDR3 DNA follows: TGTGCCAGCAGCGTTGGAGGGAGGGCGAACACCGGGGAGCTGTTTTTT. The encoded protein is CASSVGGRANTGELFF. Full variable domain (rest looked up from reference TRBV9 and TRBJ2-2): DSGVTQTPKHLITATGQRVTLRCSPRSGDLSVYWYQQSLDQGLQFLIQYYNGEERAKGNILERFSAQQFPDLHSELNLSSLELGDSALYFCASSVGGRANTGELFFGEGSRLTVL.

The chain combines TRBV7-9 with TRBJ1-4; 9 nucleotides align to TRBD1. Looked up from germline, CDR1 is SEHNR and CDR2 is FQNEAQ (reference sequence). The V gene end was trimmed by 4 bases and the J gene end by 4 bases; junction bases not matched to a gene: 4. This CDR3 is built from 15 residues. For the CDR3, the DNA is TGTGCCAGCAGCTGGGGACAGGGCTTTAATGAAAAACTGTTTTTT. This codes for CASSWGQGFNEKLFF.

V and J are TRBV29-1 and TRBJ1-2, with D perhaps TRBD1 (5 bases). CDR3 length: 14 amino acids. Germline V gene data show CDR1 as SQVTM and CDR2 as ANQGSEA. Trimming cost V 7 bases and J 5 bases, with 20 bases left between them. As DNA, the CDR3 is TGCAGCGCATTCCGGGAGGGGCTTGGGTATGGCTACACCTTC. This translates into CSAFREGLGYGYTF.

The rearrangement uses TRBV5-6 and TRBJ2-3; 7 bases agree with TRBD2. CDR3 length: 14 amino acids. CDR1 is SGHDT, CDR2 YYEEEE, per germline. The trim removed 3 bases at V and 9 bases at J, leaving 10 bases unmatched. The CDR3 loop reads CASSWGGRGGTQYF. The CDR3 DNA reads TGTGCCAGCAGCTGGGGCGGGAGAGGCGGCACGCAGTATTTT.

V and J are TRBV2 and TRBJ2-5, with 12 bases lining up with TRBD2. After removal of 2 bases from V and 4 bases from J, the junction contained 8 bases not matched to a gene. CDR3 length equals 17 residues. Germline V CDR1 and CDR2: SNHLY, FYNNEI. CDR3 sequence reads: CASSELSSGGAGETQYF. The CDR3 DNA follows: TGTGCCAGCAGTGAATTGTCTAGCGGGGGGGCTGGAGAGACCCAGTACTTC.

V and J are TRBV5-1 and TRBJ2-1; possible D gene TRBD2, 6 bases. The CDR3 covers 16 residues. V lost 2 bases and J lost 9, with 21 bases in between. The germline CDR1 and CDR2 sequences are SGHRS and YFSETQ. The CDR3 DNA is TGCGCCAGCAGCTTTAGGGGAGGAGGGTTCCTCACTGAGCAGTTCTTC. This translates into CASSFRGGGFLTEQFF.

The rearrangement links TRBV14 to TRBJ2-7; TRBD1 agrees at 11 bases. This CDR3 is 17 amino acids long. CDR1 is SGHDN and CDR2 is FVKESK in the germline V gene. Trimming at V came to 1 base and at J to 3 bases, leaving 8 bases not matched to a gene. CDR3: CASSQGGTGGLSYEQYF. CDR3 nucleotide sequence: TGTGCCAGCAGCCAAGGAGGGACAGGGGGTCTAAGCTACGAGCAGTACTTC.